This TCR beta chain was obtained from a study of blood T cells in healthy people across ages. On this clonotype itself: Its antigen is currently unknown.

Study-wide findings and caveats: A greater number of naive CD4+ cells and higher diversity distinguished long-lived donors from aged donors.

Trimming left V 4 bases short and J 4 bases short, with 14 bases between. CDR3 length: 14 amino acids. The germline CDR1 and CDR2 sequences are MGHDK and SYGVNS. The authors ran a second PCR of about 6 to 11 cycles using a sample-barcoded 5' primer and a J-beta primer mix. One entry per CDR3 protein results from TCRdb running MiXCR on the 5' RACE reads. This sample has 650,000 to 900,000 distinct CDR3 sequences, with 55% to 65% found just once. The sequence came from a man aged 30 to 45 in good health. The rearrangement links TRBV25-1 to TRBJ2-7; TRBD1 or TRBD2 may be the D gene (5 bases each). Sequenced input: blood. In nucleotides, the CDR3 is TGTGCCAGCAGTGTACGGGGCGATCTTTACGAGCAGTACTTC. Translated, it gives CASSVRGDLYEQYF.